This T cell receptor (beta chain) was captured by sequencing in a study of blood T cell repertoires in COVID-19. Trimming pared 6 bases from V and 6 bases from J, leaving 21 bases between. Germline CDR1 is SGHNT and CDR2 is YENEEA. The CDR3 runs 16 residues. The table came from immunoSEQ multiplex PCR; TCRdb's copy has only in-frame clones and leaves some out. The table lists more than 300,000 clones, 80% to 90% of them singletons. The sample comprised PBMCs or T cells enriched from blood (not recorded which). This receptor was obtained from a man younger than 40 who had recovered from COVID-19. The chain couples TRBV11-3 to TRBJ2-1; no clear D gene. DNA of the CDR3: TGTGCCAGCAGTAAATTAACCGGGTTTGCCGCCAATGAGCAGTTCTTC. This sequence encodes CASSKLTGFAANEQFF.